The 16 T cell receptor beta chains below come from one sample, sequenced in a study of blood T cell repertoires in COVID-19. Clones were read by immunoSEQ multiplex PCR, and TCRdb kept only the in-frame ones, dropping some. This table has around 190,000 clones, 89% appearing once. Sequenced sample: peripheral blood. These receptors were collected from a man in his late teens or twenties who had recovered from COVID-19.

V gene TRBV10-2 combines with J gene TRBJ2-5, with TRBD2 identical over 11 bases. Germline CDR1 WSHSY, CDR2 SAAADI. The length of the CDR3 is 17 residues. V trimming: 0 bases; J trimming: 4 bases; junction bases outside the gene matches: 7. Here the CDR3 DNA reads TGCGCCAGCAGTGAGTCGAGGTTAGCGGGAGGGATAGAGACCCAGTACTTC. This translates into CASSESRLAGGIETQYF.

This chain connects TRBV28 to TRBJ2-3, with D uncertain. The germline V gene has CDR1 MDHEN and CDR2 SYDVKM. The CDR3 is 15 residues long. V was trimmed by 5 bases and J by 6 bases, leaving 18 bases between them. CDR3 region: CASSTTPFLEDTQYF. The CDR3 bases are TGTGCCAGCAGTACCACCCCTTTTTTAGAGGATACGCAGTATTTT.

The rearrangement joins TRBV30 to TRBJ2-2; possible D gene TRBD2, 7 bases. Trimming pared 3 bases from V and 2 bases from J, leaving 13 bases between. CDR3 length equals 15 residues. CDR1 is GTSNPN, CDR2 SVGIG, per germline (reference sequence). DNA for the CDR3: TGTGCCTGGAGCGCAGCGGGGACAAACACCGGGGAGCTGTTTTTT. This encodes CAWSAAGTNTGELFF.

The chain uses TRBV9 and TRBJ2-1; 9 positions match TRBD2. The trim removed 3 bases at V and 7 bases at J, leaving 5 bases unmatched. The CDR3 length is 14 residues. CDR1 and CDR2 (germline): SGDLS, YYNGEE. The CDR3 DNA follows: TGTGCCAGCAGCGGCGGGACTAGCAGGAATGAGCAGTTCTTC. Its translation is CASSGGTSRNEQFF.

The J gene is TRBJ2-2, the V gene TRBV21-1; the table's TRBD1 call for D was not verified on the DNA. TRBV21-1 is a listed pseudogene. CDR3 size: 14 residues. The CDR3 sequence is CASRTGANTGELFF. DNA of the CDR3: TGTGCCAGCAGGACAGGGGCGAACACCGGGGAGCTGTTTTTT.

The gene calls are TRBV7-6 and TRBJ2-5, with TRBD2 identical over 8 bases. Trimming cost V 0 bases and J 4 bases; bases outside gene matches: 7. CDR3 size: 16 residues. CDR1 SGHVS and CDR2 FNYEAQ come from the germline V gene. The CDR3 nucleotides read TGTGCCAGCAGCTTAGCGCCTGGGGCGGGGGGAGAGACCCAGTACTTC. The encoded protein is CASSLAPGAGGETQYF.

The J gene is TRBJ2-3, the V gene TRBV9; possible D gene TRBD1, 6 bases. CDR3 length: 15 residues. In germline, CDR1 is SGDLS, CDR2 YYNGEE. The ends were cut back, 0 bases at V and 5 bases at J, with 13 bases in the middle. CDR3 in amino acids: CASSVGTGWEDTQYF. The CDR3 nucleotides read TGTGCCAGCAGCGTAGGTACAGGGTGGGAAGATACGCAGTATTTT.

The chain uses TRBV9 and TRBJ2-4; 7 positions match TRBD1. After removal of 0 bases from V and 5 bases from J, the junction contained 5 bases not matched to a gene. CDR3 length equals 15 residues. Germline values: CDR1 SGDLS, CDR2 YYNGEE. This CDR3 is CASSVDRQGENIQYF. In DNA, the CDR3 is TGTGCCAGCAGCGTAGATAGGCAGGGGGAAAACATTCAGTACTTC.

V usage is TRBV28 and J usage is TRBJ1-4, with D possibly matching TRBD1 (5 bases). The CDR3 contains 18 residues. Germline-derived CDR1 and CDR2 are MDHEN and SYDVKM. The V gene lost 6 bases and the J gene lost 3 bases, with 23 bases spanning the gap. The CDR3 DNA is TGTGCCAGCAGCGTGATGGCGGGGCAAAGTACGGCTAATGAAAAACTGTTTTTT. Protein sequence: CASSVMAGQSTANEKLFF.

The chain recombines TRBV3-1 (or the pseudogene TRBV3-2) with TRBJ2-2; D unresolved. The CDR3 has 12 residues. Germline loops: CDR1 LGHDT, CDR2 YNNKEL (reference sequence). V lost 2 bases and J 9 bases, leaving 7 bases between the germline ends. This CDR3 is CASSQTNRELFF. The CDR3 DNA sequence: TGTGCCAGCAGCCAAACTAATCGGGAGCTGTTTTTT.

This rearrangement joins TRBV11-2 to TRBJ2-1, with D tentatively TRBD2 (5 bases). The V end lost 4 bases, the J end lost 0 bases, and 10 bases lay between the germline ends. CDR3 length: 15 amino acids. Per germline, CDR1 SGHAT and CDR2 FQNNGV. The CDR3 sequence: CASSSRGSSYNEQFF. The CDR3 nucleotides are TGTGCCAGCAGCTCGCGAGGGAGCTCCTACAATGAGCAGTTCTTC.

The J gene is TRBJ1-3, the V gene TRBV6-5, with 7 bases identical to TRBD1. Germline V lookup: CDR1 MNHEY, CDR2 SVGAGI. V lost 7 bases, J lost 0 bases, and 6 bases stayed unmatched. CDR3 size: 15 residues. This CDR3 is CASIRQGSSGNTIYF. For the CDR3, the DNA is TGTGCCAGCATAAGACAGGGAAGCTCTGGAAACACCATATATTTT.

This sequence joins TRBV6-5 and TRBJ1-5, with 7 bases that match TRBD1. Losses at the gene ends were 8 bases for V and 6 bases for J; bases not matched to a gene: 10. This CDR3 contains 14 residues. Per the germline V gene, CDR1 is MNHEY and CDR2 is SVGAGI. CDR3 coding DNA: TGTGCCAGCCACTCCCGACAGGGAACTCAGCCCCAGCATTTT. Encoded protein: CASHSRQGTQPQHF.

The rearrangement links TRBV3-1 (or the pseudogene TRBV3-2) to TRBJ2-1, with 12 bases that match TRBD2. V dropped 8 bases and J dropped 9; count of bases not matched to a gene: 11. The germline CDR1 and CDR2 sequences are LGHDT and YNNKEL (reference sequence). This CDR3 is built from 15 residues. The CDR3, as DNA: TGTGCCAGCTCCCGGACTAGCGGGAACCAGGGTGAGCAGTTCTTC. This codes for CASSRTSGNQGEQFF.

The V and J genes are TRBV28 and TRBJ2-2, with 9 bases that match TRBD1. Germline V gene lookup returns CDR1 MDHEN and CDR2 SYDVKM. This CDR3 is 14 amino acids long. V trimming: 4 bases; J trimming: 7 bases; junction bases outside the gene matches: 4. CDR3 region: CASSSGQGDGELFF. In DNA, the CDR3 is TGTGCCAGCAGTTCGGGACAGGGAGACGGGGAGCTGTTTTTT.

The chain is built from TRBV28 and TRBJ1-1; TRBD1 might be the D (5 bases). CDR3 length: 13 amino acids. Germline CDR1 and CDR2: MDHEN and SYDVKM. V lost 3 bases and J lost 4, with 9 bases in between. The CDR3 protein is CASSLGRATEAFF. As DNA, the CDR3 is TGTGCCAGCAGTTTGGGCAGGGCCACTGAAGCTTTCTTT.